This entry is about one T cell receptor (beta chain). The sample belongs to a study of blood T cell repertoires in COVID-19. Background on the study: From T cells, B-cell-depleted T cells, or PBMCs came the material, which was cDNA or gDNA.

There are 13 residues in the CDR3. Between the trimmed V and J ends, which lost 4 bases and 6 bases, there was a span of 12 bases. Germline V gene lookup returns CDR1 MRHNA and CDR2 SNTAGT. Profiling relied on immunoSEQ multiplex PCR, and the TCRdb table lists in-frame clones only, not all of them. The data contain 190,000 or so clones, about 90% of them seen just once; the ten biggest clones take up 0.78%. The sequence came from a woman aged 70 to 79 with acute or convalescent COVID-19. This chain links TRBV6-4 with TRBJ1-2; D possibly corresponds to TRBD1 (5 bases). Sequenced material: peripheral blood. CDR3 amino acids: CASSARAGDGYTF. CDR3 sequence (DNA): TGTGCCAGCAGTGCCAGGGCGGGGGATGGCTACACCTTC.